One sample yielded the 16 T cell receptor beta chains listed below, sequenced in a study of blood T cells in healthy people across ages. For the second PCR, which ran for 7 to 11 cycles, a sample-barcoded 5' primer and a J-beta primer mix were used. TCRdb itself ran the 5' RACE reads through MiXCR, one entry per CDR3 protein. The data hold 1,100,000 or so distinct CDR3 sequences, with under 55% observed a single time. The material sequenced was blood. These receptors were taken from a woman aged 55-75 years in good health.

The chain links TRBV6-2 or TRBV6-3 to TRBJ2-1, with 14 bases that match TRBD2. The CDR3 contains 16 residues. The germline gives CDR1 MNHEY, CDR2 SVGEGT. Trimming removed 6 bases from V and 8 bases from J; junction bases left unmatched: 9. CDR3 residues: CASSEPGLAGADEQFF. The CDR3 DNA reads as TGTGCCAGCAGCGAGCCGGGACTAGCGGGAGCGGATGAGCAGTTCTTC.

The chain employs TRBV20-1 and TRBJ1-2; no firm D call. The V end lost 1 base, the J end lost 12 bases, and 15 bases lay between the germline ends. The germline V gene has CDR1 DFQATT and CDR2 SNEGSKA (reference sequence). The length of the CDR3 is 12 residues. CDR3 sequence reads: CSARVVDTVNTF. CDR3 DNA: TGCAGTGCTAGAGTTGTAGACACTGTAAACACCTTC.

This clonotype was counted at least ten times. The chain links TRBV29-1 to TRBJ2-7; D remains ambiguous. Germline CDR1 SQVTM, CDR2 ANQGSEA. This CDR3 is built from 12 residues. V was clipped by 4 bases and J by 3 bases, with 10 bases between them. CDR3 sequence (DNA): TGCAGCGTTGGAAGTGGGCTCTACGAGCAGTACTTC. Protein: CSVGSGLYEQYF.

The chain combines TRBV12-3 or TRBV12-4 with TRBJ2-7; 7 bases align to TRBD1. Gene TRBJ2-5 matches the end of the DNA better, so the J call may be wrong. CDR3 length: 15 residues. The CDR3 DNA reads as TGTGCCAGCAGTTTACCAGGGGGAGACCTAGAGACCCAGTACTTC. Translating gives CASSLPGGDLETQYF.

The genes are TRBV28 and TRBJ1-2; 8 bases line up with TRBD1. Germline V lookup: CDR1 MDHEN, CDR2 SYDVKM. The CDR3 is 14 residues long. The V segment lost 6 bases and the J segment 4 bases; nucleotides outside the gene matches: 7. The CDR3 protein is CASSQAGQVYGYTF. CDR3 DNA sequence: TGTGCCAGCAGCCAAGCGGGACAGGTCTATGGCTACACCTTC.

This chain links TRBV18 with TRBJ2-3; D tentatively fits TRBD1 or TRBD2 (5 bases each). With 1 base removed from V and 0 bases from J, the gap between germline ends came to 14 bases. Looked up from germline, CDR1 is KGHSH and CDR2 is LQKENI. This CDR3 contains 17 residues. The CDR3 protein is CASSPREGDRSTDTQYF. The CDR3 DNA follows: TGTGCCAGCTCACCACGGGAAGGGGACCGGAGCACAGATACGCAGTATTTT.

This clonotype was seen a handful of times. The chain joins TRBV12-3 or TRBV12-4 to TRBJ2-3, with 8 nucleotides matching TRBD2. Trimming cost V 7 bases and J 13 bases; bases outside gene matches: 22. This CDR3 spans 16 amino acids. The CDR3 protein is CASTPWAGIDHGGEYF. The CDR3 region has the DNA TGTGCCAGCACCCCCTGGGCAGGGATAGATCACGGGGGGGAGTATTTT.

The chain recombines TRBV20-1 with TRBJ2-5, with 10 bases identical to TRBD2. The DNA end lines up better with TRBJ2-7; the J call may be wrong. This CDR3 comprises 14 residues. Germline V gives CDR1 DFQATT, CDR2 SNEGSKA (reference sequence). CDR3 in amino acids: CSARLAGAGYEQYF. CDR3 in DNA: TGCAGTGCTAGACTAGCGGGGGCCGGGTACGAGCAGTACTTC.

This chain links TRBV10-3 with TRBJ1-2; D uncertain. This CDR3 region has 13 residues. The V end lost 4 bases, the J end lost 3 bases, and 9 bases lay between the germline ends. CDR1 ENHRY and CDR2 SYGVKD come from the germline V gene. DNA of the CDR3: TGTGCCATCAGTGTTGGCAGCTACTATGGCTACACCTTC. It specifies CAISVGSYYGYTF.

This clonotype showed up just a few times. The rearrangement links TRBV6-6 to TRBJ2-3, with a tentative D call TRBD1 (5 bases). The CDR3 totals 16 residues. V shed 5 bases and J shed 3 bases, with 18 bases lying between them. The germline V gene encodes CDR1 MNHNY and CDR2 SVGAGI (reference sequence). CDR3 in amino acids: CASSKLGQGPTDTQYF. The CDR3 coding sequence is TGTGCCAGCAGTAAATTGGGGCAGGGCCCTACAGATACGCAGTATTTT.

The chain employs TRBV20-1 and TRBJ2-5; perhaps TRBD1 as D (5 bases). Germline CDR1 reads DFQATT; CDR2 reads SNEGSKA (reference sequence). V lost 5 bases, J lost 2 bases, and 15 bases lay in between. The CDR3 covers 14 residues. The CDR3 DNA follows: TGCAGTGCTCTCAAACCGGACAAACAAGAGACCCAGTACTTC. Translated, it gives CSALKPDKQETQYF.

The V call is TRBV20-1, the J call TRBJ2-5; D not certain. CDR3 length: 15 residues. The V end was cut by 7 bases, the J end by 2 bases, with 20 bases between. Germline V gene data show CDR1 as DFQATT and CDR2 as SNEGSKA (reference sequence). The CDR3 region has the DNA TGCAGTGGGGCCTCAGGCGGCACTCCTCAAGAGACCCAGTACTTC. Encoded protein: CSGASGGTPQETQYF.

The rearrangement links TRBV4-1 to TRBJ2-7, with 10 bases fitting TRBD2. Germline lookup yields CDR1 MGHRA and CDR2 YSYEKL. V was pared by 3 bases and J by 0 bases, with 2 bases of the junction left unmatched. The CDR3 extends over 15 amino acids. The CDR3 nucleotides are TGCGCCAGCAGCCACGGGACTAGCGTCTCCTACGAGCAGTACTTC. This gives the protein CASSHGTSVSYEQYF.

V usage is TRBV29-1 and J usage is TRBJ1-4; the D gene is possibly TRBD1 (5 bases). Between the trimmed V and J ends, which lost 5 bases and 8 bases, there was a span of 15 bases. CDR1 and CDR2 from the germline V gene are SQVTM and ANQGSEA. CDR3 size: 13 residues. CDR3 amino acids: CSVRQTLTEKLFF. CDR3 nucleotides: TGCAGCGTTCGACAGACCCTGACGGAAAAACTGTTTTTT.

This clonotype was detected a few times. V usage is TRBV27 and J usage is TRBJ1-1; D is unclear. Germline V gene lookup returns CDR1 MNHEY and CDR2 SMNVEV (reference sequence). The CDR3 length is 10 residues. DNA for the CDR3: TGTTTATTGAATTGGACTGAAGCTTTCTTT. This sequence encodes CLLNWTEAFF.

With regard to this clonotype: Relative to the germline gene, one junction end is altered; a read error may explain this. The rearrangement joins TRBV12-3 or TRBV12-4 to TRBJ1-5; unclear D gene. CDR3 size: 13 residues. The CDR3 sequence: CASTVSGNQPLHF. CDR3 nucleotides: TGTGCCAGCACAGTAAGTGGCAATCAGCCCCTGCATTTT.